This entry concerns a single T cell receptor beta chain. Its target is not known. CD4+CD25+CD127- Tregs, CD4+CD25- non-Tregs, CD4 and CD8 cells were sorted. Germline-derived CDR1 and CDR2 are MNHNS and SASEGT. CDR3 size: 14 residues. Trimming removed 6 bases from V and 4 bases from J; junction bases left unmatched: 4. Clones were read by immunoSEQ multiplex PCR, and TCRdb kept only the in-frame ones, dropping some. The sample yields fewer than 100,000 clones, 90% to 95% seen once. This sample is part of a study of Tregs in tolerant kidney transplant recipients. Study observations and caveats: Nucleotide sequences could not be compared across some patients' samples due to primer changes.

The chain carries TRBV6-1 and TRBJ2-5; 11 positions agree with TRBD1. Sequenced here: CD4+ T cells from blood, sampled before the transplant. This clonotype was obtained from a human donor who received a combined kidney and bone marrow transplant. DNA of the CDR3: TGTGCCAGCAGAGGGACAGGGGGGGCAGAGACCCAGTACTTC. It yields the protein CASRGTGGAETQYF.